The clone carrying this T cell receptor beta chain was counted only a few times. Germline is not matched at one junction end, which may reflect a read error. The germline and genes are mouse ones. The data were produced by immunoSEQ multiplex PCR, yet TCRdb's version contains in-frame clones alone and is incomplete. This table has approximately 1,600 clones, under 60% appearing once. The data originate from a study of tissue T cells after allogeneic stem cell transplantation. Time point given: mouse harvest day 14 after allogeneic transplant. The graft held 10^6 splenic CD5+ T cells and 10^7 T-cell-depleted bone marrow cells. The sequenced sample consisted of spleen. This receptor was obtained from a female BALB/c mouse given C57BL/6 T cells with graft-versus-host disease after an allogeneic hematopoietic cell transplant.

The sequenced CDR3 bases are TGTGCCAGCAGTGAGAGCGGGACAGCCTATGAACAGTAC. The encoded protein is CASSESGTAYEQY. The CDR3 reads in full as CASSESGTAYEQYF. The chain couples TRBV13-2 to TRBJ2-7; the match to TRBD1 covers 7 bases. The CDR3 is cut off 1 residue early in the read; its end comes from the germline J gene. The CDR3 is 14 amino acids. The V gene's germline CDR1 is NNHNN and CDR2 SYGAGS (reference sequence).